The next 7 T cell receptor beta chains were all read from a single sample in a study of T cells in Graves' hyperthyroidism and ophthalmopathy. TCR beta CDR3 region amplification was performed from RNA transcripts. HTBI primers were the set used in a first-round RT-PCR of the TCR CDR3. A single record per CDR3 protein comes from TCRdb applying MiXCR to the multiplex PCR reads. The table shows about 640,000 distinct CDR3 sequences, with roughly 20% occurring only once. Sequenced input: blood. The receptor source for this set is a man aged 25 to 40 with Graves' ophthalmopathy.

Notes on this clonotype: A read error may explain this, as a much larger clone is one base away. The CDR3 ends on some other residue instead of the conserved phenylalanine or tryptophan, so this is likely a read error. The chain has TRBV12-3 or TRBV12-4 and TRBJ2-7, with D perhaps matching TRBD1 (5 bases). Trimming pared 6 bases from V and 0 bases from J, leaving 9 bases between. The CDR3 loop spans 13 amino acids. CDR3 coding DNA: TGTGCCAGCAGCAAGGGGTCCTCCTACGAGCAGTACTCC. It translates to CASSKGSSYEQYS.

CDR3 protein: CASSLGRLAGLSTDTQYF. The CDR3 DNA reads TGTGCCAGCAGCTTAGGGAGGCTAGCGGGGCTAAGCACAGATACGCAGTATTTT. The J gene is TRBJ2-3, the V gene TRBV7-8, with 9 bases fitting TRBD2. From germline, CDR1 is SGHVS and CDR2 FQNEAQ. The CDR3 is made up of 18 amino acids. V lost 1 base to trimming and J lost 0 bases; unmatched junction nucleotides: 8.

There are a few counts of this clonotype. This rearrangement joins TRBV6-5 to TRBJ2-2; D remains ambiguous. V was pared by 0 bases and J by 6 bases, with 8 bases between. The CDR3 is 14 amino acids. The germline gives CDR1 MNHEY, CDR2 SVGAGI. The CDR3 here is CASSYSTRPGELFF. CDR3 in DNA: TGTGCCAGCAGTTACTCGACGAGACCCGGGGAGCTGTTTTTT.

The chain combines TRBV28 with TRBJ2-7; no firm D call. V was shortened by 3 bases and J by 0 bases, with 6 bases between the two germline ends. The CDR3 runs 13 residues. CDR1 and CDR2 (germline): MDHEN, SYDVKM. The CDR3 region is CASSFMSSYEQYF. In DNA, the CDR3 is TGTGCCAGCAGTTTCATGAGCTCCTACGAGCAGTACTTC.

This chain links TRBV30 with TRBJ1-1; possibly TRBD1 for D (6 bases). V was trimmed by 0 bases and J by 1 base, leaving 9 bases between them. The CDR3 is made up of 14 amino acids. Germline CDR1 GTSNPN, CDR2 SVGIG (reference sequence). CDR3 DNA: TGTGCCTGGAGTGTCTTCAGGGGGAACACTGAAGCTTTCTTT. Its translation: CAWSVFRGNTEAFF.

The chain is built from TRBV20-1 and TRBJ2-3; D gene uncertain. V dropped 3 bases and J dropped 0 bases, with 7 bases sitting between them. Germline values: CDR1 DFQATT, CDR2 SNEGSKA (reference sequence). The CDR3 runs 13 residues. CDR3 DNA sequence: TGCAGTGCTAGTGACGGGAGCACAGATACGCAGTATTTT. Protein: CSASDGSTDTQYF.

This clonotype was seen repeatedly, ten times or more. The gene calls are TRBV4-1 and TRBJ1-1; D possibly corresponds to TRBD1 (5 bases). V was pared by 1 base and J by 0 bases, with 30 bases between. The germline gives CDR1 MGHRA, CDR2 YSYEKL. The CDR3 has 22 amino acids. The CDR3 loop reads CASSQVVRGEGLPSAMNTEAFF. Here the CDR3 DNA reads TGCGCCAGCAGCCAAGTAGTTCGGGGCGAAGGACTCCCATCCGCCATGAACACTGAAGCTTTCTTT.